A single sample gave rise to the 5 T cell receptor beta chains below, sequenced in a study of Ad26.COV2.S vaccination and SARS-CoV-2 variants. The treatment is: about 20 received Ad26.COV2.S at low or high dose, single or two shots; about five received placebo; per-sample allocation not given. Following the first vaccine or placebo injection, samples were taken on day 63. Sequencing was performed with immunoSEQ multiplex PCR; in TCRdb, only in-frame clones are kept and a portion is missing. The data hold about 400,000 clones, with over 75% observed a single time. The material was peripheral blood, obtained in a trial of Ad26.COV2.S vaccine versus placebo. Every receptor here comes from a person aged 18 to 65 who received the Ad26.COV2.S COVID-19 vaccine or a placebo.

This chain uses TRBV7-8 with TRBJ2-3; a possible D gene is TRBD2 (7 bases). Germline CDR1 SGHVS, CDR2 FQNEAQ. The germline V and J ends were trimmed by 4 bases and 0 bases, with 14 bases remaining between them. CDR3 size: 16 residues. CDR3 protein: CASSSVAGASTDTQYF. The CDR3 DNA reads TGTGCCAGCAGCTCAGTTGCGGGGGCTAGCACAGATACGCAGTATTTT.

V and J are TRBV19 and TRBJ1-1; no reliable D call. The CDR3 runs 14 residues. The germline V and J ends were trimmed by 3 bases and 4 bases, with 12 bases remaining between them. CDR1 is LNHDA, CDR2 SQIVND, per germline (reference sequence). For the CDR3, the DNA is TGTGCCAGTAGTATTATCTTTACGGGCACTGAAGCTTTCTTT. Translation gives CASSIIFTGTEAFF.

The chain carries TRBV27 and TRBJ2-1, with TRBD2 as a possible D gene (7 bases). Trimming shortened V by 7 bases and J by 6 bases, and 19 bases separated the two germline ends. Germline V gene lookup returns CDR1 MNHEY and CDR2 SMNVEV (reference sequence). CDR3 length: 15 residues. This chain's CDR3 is CASTMLGGGLNEQFF. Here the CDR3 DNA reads TGTGCCAGCACTATGCTAGGGGGGGGGCTCAATGAGCAGTTCTTC.

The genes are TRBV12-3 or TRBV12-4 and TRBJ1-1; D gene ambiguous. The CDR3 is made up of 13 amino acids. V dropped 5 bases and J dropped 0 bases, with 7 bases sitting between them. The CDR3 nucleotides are TGTGCCAGCAGTCTACCCCTGAACACTGAAGCTTTCTTT. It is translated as CASSLPLNTEAFF.

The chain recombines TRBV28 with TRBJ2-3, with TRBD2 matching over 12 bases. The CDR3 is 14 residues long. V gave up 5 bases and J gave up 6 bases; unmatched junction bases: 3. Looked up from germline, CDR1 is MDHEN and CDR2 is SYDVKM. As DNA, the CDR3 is TGTGCCAGCAGTACTAGCGGGGGGTGGGATACGCAGTATTTT. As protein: CASSTSGGWDTQYF.